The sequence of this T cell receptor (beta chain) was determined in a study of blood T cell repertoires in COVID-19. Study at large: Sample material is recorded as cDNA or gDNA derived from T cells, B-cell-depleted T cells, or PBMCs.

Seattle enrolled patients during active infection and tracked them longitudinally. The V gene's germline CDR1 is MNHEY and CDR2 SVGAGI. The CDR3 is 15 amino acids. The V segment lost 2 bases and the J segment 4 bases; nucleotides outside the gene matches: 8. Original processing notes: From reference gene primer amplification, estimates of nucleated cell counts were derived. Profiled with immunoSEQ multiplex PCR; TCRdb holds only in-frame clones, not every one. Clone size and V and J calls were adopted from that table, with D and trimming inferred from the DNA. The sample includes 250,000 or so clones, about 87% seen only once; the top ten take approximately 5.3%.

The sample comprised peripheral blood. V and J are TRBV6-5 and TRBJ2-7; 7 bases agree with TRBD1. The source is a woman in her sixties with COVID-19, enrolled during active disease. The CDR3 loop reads CASSYPGGSSYEQYF. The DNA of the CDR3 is TGTGCCAGCAGTTACCCAGGGGGATCCTCTTACGAGCAGTACTTC.